The 3 T cell receptor beta chains given below trace back to one sample, sequenced in a study of cytomegalovirus exposure and HLA in healthy donors. Both 60 Vbeta primers and 13 Jbeta primers went into the PCR. Libraries were prepared by immunoSEQ multiplex PCR; TCRdb keeps only in-frame clonotypes and omits some of them. The sample has over 150,000 clones; 70% to 80% are singletons. Sequencing was carried out using PBMCs. These receptors came from a woman between 50 and 59 years old in good health and CMV-seronegative.

CDR3 nucleotides: TGCGCCAGCAGCTTGTCCCGACAGGGGGCGCCGGTCACCGGGGAGCTGTTTTTT. The encoded protein is CASSLSRQGAPVTGELFF. This rearrangement joins TRBV5-1 to TRBJ2-2, with 10 bases lining up with TRBD1. Germline lookup yields CDR1 SGHRS and CDR2 YFSETQ. This CDR3 has 18 amino acids. V lost 1 base and J lost 4; bases outside the gene matches: 10.

The rearrangement uses TRBV6-4 and TRBJ1-5; D is perhaps TRBD1 (5 bases). Germline CDR1 MRHNA, CDR2 SNTAGT. Trimming removed 6 bases at V and 0 bases at J, with 9 bases between. The CDR3 runs to 14 residues. CDR3 protein: CASSVDSSNQPQHF. CDR3 DNA: TGTGCCAGCAGCGTTGACAGTAGCAATCAGCCCCAGCATTTT.

The CDR3 loop reads CASSPAQGFGANVLTF. The CDR3 bases are TGTGCCAGCTCACCTGCCCAGGGCTTTGGGGCCAACGTCCTGACTTTC. V usage is TRBV18 and J usage is TRBJ2-6; tentatively, D is TRBD1 (5 bases). The CDR3 has 16 amino acids. The germline CDR1 and CDR2 sequences are KGHSH and LQKENI. V was pared by 3 bases and J by 3 bases, with 12 bases between.